This T cell receptor beta chain is drawn from a study of Ad26.COV2.S vaccination and SARS-CoV-2 variants. Study-level results: Vaccine and placebo groups showed comparable non-spike TCR breadth.

CDR1 is SGHVS and CDR2 is FNYEAQ in the germline V gene. There are 14 residues in the CDR3. The V gene lost 2 bases and the J gene lost 4 bases, with 12 bases spanning the gap. The treatment is: 15 to 20 received Ad26.COV2.S at low or high dose, single or two shots; about 5 received placebo; per-sample allocation not given. Sampling took place 63 days after the first vaccine or placebo injection. Clones were read by immunoSEQ multiplex PCR, and TCRdb kept only the in-frame ones, dropping some. In the table there are roughly 500,000 clones, about 83% of which are singletons. About this clone: Antigen: not known. Other DNA sequences in this specimen translate into the identical CDR3.

The gene calls are TRBV7-6 and TRBJ2-7, with D uncertain. The sequence derives from a person between 18 and 59 years old who received the Ad26.COV2.S COVID-19 vaccine or a placebo. The specimen comprised peripheral blood, sampled in a trial of Ad26.COV2.S vaccine versus placebo. The CDR3 reads CASSLRPGRYEQYF. DNA for the CDR3: TGTGCCAGCAGCTTAAGGCCCGGTCGGTACGAGCAGTACTTC.